These 2 T cell receptor beta chains came from one sample sequenced in a study of cytomegalovirus exposure and HLA in healthy donors. The PCR ran on 60 Vbeta and 13 Jbeta primers. Some clones are missing from TCRdb's copy, which holds only in-frame ones; the method was immunoSEQ multiplex PCR. Here the sample spans about 130,000 clones, about 74% being singletons. The sample comprised PBMCs. Every receptor here comes from a man aged 18 to 29 in good health and CMV-seropositive.

As to this clone: In the same sample, other DNA sequences code for this CDR3. The rearrangement joins TRBV6-5 to TRBJ1-4; a possible D gene is TRBD1 (5 bases). This CDR3 is 13 amino acids long. The V gene's germline CDR1 is MNHEY and CDR2 SVGAGI. V shed 6 bases and J shed 8 bases, with 13 bases lying between them. The DNA for the CDR3 is TGTGCCAGCAGCCGTCAGGGATGGGAAAAACTGTTTTTT. It translates to CASSRQGWEKLFF.

The chain combines TRBV6-6 with TRBJ2-7, with 12 nucleotides matching TRBD2. This CDR3 is 16 amino acids long. Germline CDR1 and CDR2: MNHNY and SVGAGI (reference sequence). After removal of 10 bases from V and 1 base from J, the junction contained 11 bases not matched to a gene. The CDR3 protein is CATWTSGTPQSYEQYF. DNA of the CDR3: TGTGCCACCTGGACTAGCGGGACTCCGCAATCCTACGAGCAGTACTTC.